This TCR beta chain was recovered during a study of PD-L1 blockade in urothelial cancer. Study as a whole: Between 0 and 3 prior chemotherapy regimens had been given to patients. At 6 weeks and at 3 weeks (second dose) after treatment start, blood was analyzed. Overall study results and limits: Durable-benefit patients had greater expansion of tumor-associated blood clones at 3 weeks.

In the case of this clone: Its target is not known.

Peripheral blood mononuclear cells were collected from every patient before and during treatment, yielding between 1 and 8 samples per patient. The CDR3 has 18 residues. CDR1 and CDR2 (germline): SGHRS, YFSETQ. Unmatched junction bases numbered 10, after V lost 1 base and J lost 1 base. Only in-frame clones appear in the TCRdb table, and some are missing; sequencing was by immunoSEQ multiplex PCR. The sample records around 40,000 clones, approximately 90% being singletons. The TCR originated in a man aged 60 to 75 with urothelial cancer. Source: PBMCs, taken around atezolizumab (anti-PD-L1) treatment. The chain has TRBV5-1 and TRBJ2-3; 9 bases line up with TRBD2. DNA for the CDR3: TGCGCCAGCAGCTTGCAGGGACTAGCACTTTGGGGCACAGATACGCAGTATTTT. This sequence encodes CASSLQGLALWGTDTQYF.